This TCR beta chain stems from a study of CD8 T cells in ankylosing spondylitis. Study results and limitations: Past studies reported some motif variants in reactive arthritis synovial fluid and blood.

V dropped 4 bases and J dropped 6; count of bases not matched to a gene: 6. The CDR3 spans 15 residues. CDR1 is SGHRS and CDR2 is YFSETQ in the germline V gene. TCRdb analysed the 5' RACE reads with MiXCR anew, one entry per CDR3 protein. The table shows 250,000 to 300,000 distinct CDR3 sequences, with 20% occurring only once. Concerning this clonotype itself: Its antigen is currently unknown.

The receptor was isolated from a male donor with ankylosing spondylitis or in good health (not recorded which). The rearrangement joins TRBV5-1 to TRBJ2-3, with 12 bases that match TRBD2. Material: blood, either unsorted or a sorted T cell fraction (not recorded which). CDR3 protein: CASSPWTSGEDTQYF. The CDR3 DNA follows: TGCGCCAGCAGCCCCTGGACTAGCGGGGAGGATACGCAGTATTTT.